Sequencing of this T cell receptor (beta chain) was carried out in a study of CD8+ T cells in alopecia areata. Sorting of CD4+ and CD8+ T cells was performed on PBMCs. Findings and caveats of the study: Lesional tissue from the scalp (especially in alopecia totalis/universalis) showed higher clonality than normal scalp. It was less clear whether patients shared TCRs than it was in mice, possibly because of HLA.

Trimming took 4 bases from V and 6 from J; bases not matched to a gene: 9. Per the germline V gene, CDR1 is SQVTM and CDR2 is ANQGSEA. This CDR3 spans 13 amino acids. Following RNA extraction, reverse transcription yielded cDNA that acted as the sequencing template. The assay was immunoSEQ multiplex PCR, and TCRdb's table has in-frame clones only and misses some. The sample gives about 110,000 clones, roughly 60% of which show up once; roughly 20% is in the top ten. Concerning this clone: Its antigen is not identified.

The TCR sequence derives from a human donor in good health. The chain links TRBV29-1 to TRBJ2-7; TRBD2 aligns across 7 bases. The sequenced material came from CD8+ T cells sorted from blood. CDR3 sequence (DNA): TGCAGCGTTGGCGGGGGATGGTCGAGCGAGCAGTACTTC. Amino acid sequence: CSVGGGWSSEQYF.